The 4 T cell receptor beta chains below were found in one sample sequenced in a study of T-cell reconstitution after alpha-beta-depleted transplantation in children. Preparation of the TCRbeta library was carried out with unique molecular identifiers. TCRdb reprocessed the PCR reads via MiXCR and lists one record per CDR3 protein. The table shows hundreds of thousands of distinct CDR3 sequences, with less than 15% occurring only once. Sequencing used PBMCs, obtained before TCRalphabeta/CD19-depleted stem cell transplant. The receptors stem from a girl under 10 years old with congenital amegakaryocytic thrombocytopenia, due to receive a stem cell transplant.

The genes are TRBV15 and TRBJ2-2, with a weak D call TRBD1 (5 bases). Germline V gene data show CDR1 as LNHNV and CDR2 as YYDKDF (reference sequence). The CDR3 loop spans 14 amino acids. V lost 8 bases to trimming and J lost 2 bases, with 12 bases between them. This CDR3 reads CATSFDRNTGELFF. Here the CDR3 DNA reads TGTGCCACCTCCTTTGACAGAAACACCGGGGAGCTGTTTTTT.

This clonotype was counted ten times or more. The chain combines TRBV2 with TRBJ2-7, with 8 nucleotides matching TRBD2. CDR1 SNHLY and CDR2 FYNNEI come from the germline V gene. Germline trimming cut 6 bases from V and 4 bases from J; bases unmatched to any gene: 8. CDR3 size: 14 residues. The CDR3 protein is CASSLAGMGYEQYF. The CDR3, as DNA: TGTGCCAGCAGCTTAGCGGGGATGGGATACGAGCAGTACTTC.

This clonotype was recorded at least ten times. The chain has TRBV12-3 or TRBV12-4 and TRBJ2-3, with D possibly being TRBD1 (5 bases). V dropped 1 base and J dropped 4 bases, with 9 bases sitting between them. This CDR3 has 14 residues. In nucleotides, the CDR3 is TGTGCCAGCAGTTTAGATCAGGGCCCAGATACGCAGTATTTT. Translating it yields CASSLDQGPDTQYF.

V is TRBV6-2 or TRBV6-3 and J is TRBJ2-2; D ambiguous. Trimming left V 8 bases short and J 1 base short, with 11 bases between. CDR3 length: 14 amino acids. Germline V gene lookup returns CDR1 MNHEY and CDR2 SVGEGT. The CDR3 coding sequence is TGTGCCAGCGCATGGGTCTTGAACACCGGGGAGCTGTTTTTT. Its translation: CASAWVLNTGELFF.